A selection of T cell receptor beta chains follows, all from one sample in a study of graft-versus-host responses after intestinal transplantation. Which antigens these TCRs recognize remains unknown. Profiling relied on immunoSEQ multiplex PCR, and the TCRdb table lists in-frame clones only, not all of them. The sample consists of some 81,000 clones, 70% to 90% of them appearing once. Sequenced here: unstimulated CD4+ T cells sorted from spleen or lymph node cells, sampled before intestinal transplant. The receptors were gathered from a human donor who received an intestinal transplant. Each CDR3 is given with its conserved first and last residue. D genes are given only for firm matches. Where a row states a size, it is once, few, many or the class of an expanded clone; other rows omit it.

d_gene,v_gene,abundance,j_gene,CDR3nt,CDR3aa
.,TRBV20-1,.,TRBJ1-4,TGCAGTTCAGGCCATAATGAAAAACTGTTTTTT,CSSGHNEKLFF
.,TRBV20-1,.,TRBJ2-1,TGCAGTGCTAGTTTGGGACTTCAGTTCTTC,CSASLGLQFF
.,TRBV11-2,.,TRBJ1-5,TGTGCCAGCAGCTTAGGGCAGGTTAATCAGCCCCAGCATTTT,CASSLGQVNQPQHF
TRBD1,TRBV7-8,.,TRBJ2-4,TGTGCCAGCAGCCAACAGGGGGAATTGGGAAACATTCAGTACTTC,CASSQQGELGNIQYF
.,TRBV7-3,.,TRBJ2-7,TGTGCCAGCAGCACGGGATACTCCTACGAGCAGTACTTC,CASSTGYSYEQYF
.,TRBV27,once,TRBJ1-6,TGTGCCAGCACTCAGACAGGCGCCAATTCACCCCTCCACTTT,CASTQTGANSPLHF
.,TRBV6-1,.,TRBJ2-1,TGTGCCAGCAGTGTTGACAGGAGACTCTACAATGAGCAGTTCTTC,CASSVDRRLYNEQFF
.,TRBV6-1,.,TRBJ1-1,TGTGCCAGCAGTGAAATTGGGAGGGTTGAAGCTTTCTTT,CASSEIGRVEAFF
.,TRBV5-1,.,TRBJ2-3,TGCGCCAGTACGACCGGCCTAGCGAAGGATACGCAGTATTTT,CASTTGLAKDTQYF
TRBD1,TRBV27,once,TRBJ1-1,TGTGCCAGCAGCTCCGGGGGCAGGGGGACTGAAGCTTTCTTT,CASSSGGRGTEAFF
TRBD2,TRBV5-4,.,TRBJ2-3,TGTGCCAGCAGCATACTAGCGGGAGTATCGGATACGCAGTATTTT,CASSILAGVSDTQYF
.,TRBV11-2,.,TRBJ2-1,TGTGCCAGCAGCGTCCGGGACACCCTAGTCTACAATGAGCAGTTCTTC,CASSVRDTLVYNEQFF
TRBD1,TRBV19,.,TRBJ2-7,TGTGCCAGTAGTTCAATGGACAGGGCCTACGAGCAGTACTTC,CASSSMDRAYEQYF
.,TRBV29-1,.,TRBJ1-1,TGCAGCGCCAAACAGGGCTCGGACACTGAAGCTTTCTTT,CSAKQGSDTEAFF
.,TRBV29-1,.,TRBJ1-2,TGCAGCCCATGGACTACAAACTCTAACTATGGCTACACCTTC,CSPWTTNSNYGYTF
TRBD2,TRBV28,.,TRBJ2-2,TGTGCCAGCAGTTTATTAGTGTCGGGGGGTACCGGGGAGCTGTTTTTT,CASSLLVSGGTGELFF
.,TRBV18,.,TRBJ2-5,TGTGCCAGCTCACCACCTGAACTGCCAGAGACCCAGTACTTC,CASSPPELPETQYF
.,TRBV19,.,TRBJ1-5,TGTGCCAGTAGTATTGGGGACGGGGGGTATAGCAATCAGCCCCAGCATTTT,CASSIGDGGYSNQPQHF
.,TRBV29-1,.,TRBJ2-7,TGCAGCGTTGGGGGGGGCCCCGCCTACGAGCAGTACTTC,CSVGGGPAYEQYF
.,TRBV29-1,.,TRBJ2-3,TGCAGCTGGTCTCGGGGCACAGATACGCAGTATTTT,CSWSRGTDTQYF
TRBD1,TRBV2,once,TRBJ1-2,TGTGCCAGCAGTGTAGCTGTAACATTGTGGGGACAGGGTGAAAACTATGGCTACACCTTC,CASSVAVTLWGQGENYGYTF
TRBD2,TRBV10-3,.,TRBJ2-3,TGTGCCATCAGTGGCCCCCCTAGCGGGGTTACTGGCACAGATACGCAGTATTTT,CAISGPPSGVTGTDTQYF
TRBD1,TRBV19,.,TRBJ1-5,TGTGCCAGTAGTCCCGGACAGGGGGGCAATCAGCCCCAGCATTTT,CASSPGQGGNQPQHF
.,TRBV19,.,TRBJ1-5,TGTGCCACCTCGGTGCTTAGCAATCAGCCCCAGCATTTT,CATSVLSNQPQHF
.,TRBV7-9,.,TRBJ1-1,TGTGCCAGCAGCTTAGCGGAGGGGACTGAAGCTTTCTTT,CASSLAEGTEAFF
TRBD1,TRBV2,.,TRBJ1-1,TGTGCCAGCAGCCAAAGACAGGGGAGGAACACTGAAGCTTTCTTT,CASSQRQGRNTEAFF
.,TRBV27,.,TRBJ2-6,TGTGCCAGCAGTAGACAGGTCTCTGGGGCCAACGTCCTGACTTTC,CASSRQVSGANVLTF
TRBD1,TRBV30,.,TRBJ2-3,TGTGCCTGGAGCTCAGGGGGCTGGACAGATACGCAGTATTTT,CAWSSGGWTDTQYF
.,TRBV11-1,.,TRBJ2-1,TGTGCCAGCAGCCTATCCGGGACTGACGACAATGAGCAGTTCTTC,CASSLSGTDDNEQFF
TRBD2,TRBV27,.,TRBJ2-3,TGTGCCAGCAGCCGACTAGCGGGCACAGATACGCAGTATTTT,CASSRLAGTDTQYF
.,TRBV18,.,TRBJ2-5,TGTGCCAGCTCACAGCTTCAGGGAGGAGCGCAAGAGACCCAGTACTTC,CASSQLQGGAQETQYF
TRBD2,TRBV5-4,.,TRBJ2-3,TGTGCCAGCAGCTTGACTAGCGGGGGCACCACAGATACGCAGTATTTT,CASSLTSGGTTDTQYF
TRBD2,TRBV6-5,.,TRBJ2-1,TGTGCCAGCAGTTCTAGCGGCTTCTCCTACAATGAGCAGTTCTTC,CASSSSGFSYNEQFF
.,TRBV6-1,.,TRBJ2-3,TGTGCCAGCAGCCCCGGGGTACCTACGCAGTATTTT,CASSPGVPTQYF
TRBD2,TRBV19,.,TRBJ2-5,TGTGCCAGTAGTATTCTAGCGGGAGGGCCTGAGACCCAGTACTTC,CASSILAGGPETQYF
.,TRBV6-1,.,TRBJ1-1,TGTGCCAGCAGGGGGGGAAACACTGAAGCTTTCTTT,CASRGGNTEAFF
.,TRBV10-3,.,TRBJ2-7,TGTGCCATCGCCAGGGAACGGGAGCAGTACTTC,CAIAREREQYF
.,TRBV10-3,.,TRBJ1-1,TGTGCCATCAGTGCGGAACAGGGAATGAACACTGAAGCTTTCTTT,CAISAEQGMNTEAFF
TRBD2,TRBV5-1,.,TRBJ2-2,TGCGCCAGCAGCGTCCTAGCGGGGGGGCCGAGGGAGCTGTTTTTT,CASSVLAGGPRELFF
.,TRBV27,once,TRBJ2-7,TGTGCCAGCAGTTCAACATCACTAGCTCAAGGTTACGAGCAGTACTTC,CASSSTSLAQGYEQYF